This T cell receptor beta chain was sequenced for a study of CD8 T cells in ankylosing spondylitis. This clonotype was counted many times. The antigen remains unidentified. As the method for making TCR beta libraries, quantitative 5'-RACE with molecular barcodes was used. TCRdb re-derived calls from the 5' RACE reads in MiXCR, one entry per CDR3 protein. This repertoire shows around 180,000 distinct CDR3 sequences, approximately 18% found once; its top ten account for around 4.7%. The CDR3 covers 15 residues. The germline V gene encodes CDR1 SGHKS and CDR2 YYEKEE (reference sequence). V dropped 4 bases and J dropped 1 base, with 14 bases sitting between them. Study-level results: There were earlier reports of some motif variants in reactive arthritis synovial fluid and blood. Blood of patients with ankylosing spondylitis appeared to be characterized by a TCR beta motif of several highly homologous variants.

This receptor was obtained from a male donor aged 10 to 35 with ankylosing spondylitis or in good health (not recorded which). The sequenced material came from blood, either unsorted or a sorted T cell fraction (not recorded which). V and J are TRBV5-5 and TRBJ1-1, with D possibly TRBD1 on 6 matching bases. The CDR3 DNA reads as TGTGCCAGCAGCCCCCTTTGGGGGCGGAACACTGAAGCTTTCTTT. This gives the protein CASSPLWGRNTEAFF.